This record looks at one TCR beta chain sequence and its context. The T cells that were sequenced for TCR beta were CD8+ and CD4+ cells from blood. Random-hexamer reverse transcription was applied to about 0.5 to 1 ug RNA. Coverage of TCR beta CDR3 amplification by immunoSEQ multiplex PCR extended to 54 Vbeta and 13 Jbeta. In TCRdb, the immunoSEQ multiplex PCR reads were re-called with MiXCR into one record per CDR3 protein. The sample has roughly 200,000 distinct CDR3 sequences, around 96% seen once; the top ten hold about 0.1%. This sample was taken from a study of CD8 T cells in Susac syndrome. The TCR was taken from a human donor in good health. The sequenced sample was CD4+ T cells from PBMCs.

The CDR3: CSAERLINPRRETQYF. CDR3 coding DNA: TGCAGTGCCGAACGTCTAATAAACCCCCGAAGAGAGACCCAGTACTTC. The rearrangement joins TRBV20-1 to TRBJ2-5; no clear D gene. V was clipped by 6 bases and J by 4 bases, with 24 bases between them. From germline, CDR1 is DFQATT and CDR2 SNEGSKA (reference sequence). CDR3 length equals 16 residues.